This record covers a single TCR beta chain. The antigen remains unidentified. The study treated chemo-refractory metastatic non-small-cell lung cancer patients with focal radiation plus ipilimumab CTLA-4 blockade. This sample is drawn from a study of radiotherapy plus CTLA-4 blockade in lung cancer. Study-wide context: For around 18% of patients, objective responses occurred, and approximately 30% had disease control.

The CDR3 length is 15 residues. The germline V gene encodes CDR1 SGHDT and CDR2 YYEEEE. Germline trimming cut 2 bases from V and 10 bases from J; bases unmatched to any gene: 9. Study observations and caveats: Among reported predictors of response, early blood T cell clone dynamics with interferon-beta performed best. Expansion of tumor-derived TCR clones was observed in blood after radiotherapy plus ipilimumab.

Some clones are missing from TCRdb's copy, which holds only in-frame ones; the method was immunoSEQ multiplex PCR. The sample consists of 65,000 to 85,000 clones, 60% to 80% of them appearing once. The sequencing used peripheral blood, collected from a patient treated with radiotherapy plus ipilimumab. The chain links TRBV5-6 to TRBJ1-6; 7 bases align to TRBD1. The TCR sequence derives from a human donor with non-small cell lung cancer whose response to radiotherapy plus ipilimumab could not be evaluated. Some clones in this sample may be carry-over from other donors' samples. This chain's CDR3 is CASSLIGTVESPLHF. As DNA, the CDR3 is TGTGCCAGCAGCTTAATCGGGACAGTTGAATCACCCCTCCACTTT.